This T cell receptor beta chain was sequenced during a study of beta chain features in type 1 diabetes. Reverse transcription of all isolated RNA meant that expressed TCRB transcripts were sequenced. Assay used: immunoSEQ multiplex PCR; TCRdb lists only in-frame clones, some missing. This sample has under 950,000 clones; 15% to 20% occur once, and the top ten carry 0.02% to 0.025%. The germline V and J ends were trimmed by 3 bases and 3 bases, with 15 bases remaining between them. From germline, CDR1 is KGHSH and CDR2 LQKENI. The CDR3 extends over 15 amino acids. Only a few counts were recorded for this clone.

The sample taken for sequencing was naive CD4+ T cells from blood. This chain connects TRBV18 to TRBJ2-7; D uncertain. The receptor comes from a woman under 30 in good health. The CDR3 protein is CASSPRSQSYYEQYF. DNA for the CDR3: TGTGCCAGCTCACCCAGAAGCCAGAGCTACTACGAGCAGTACTTC.